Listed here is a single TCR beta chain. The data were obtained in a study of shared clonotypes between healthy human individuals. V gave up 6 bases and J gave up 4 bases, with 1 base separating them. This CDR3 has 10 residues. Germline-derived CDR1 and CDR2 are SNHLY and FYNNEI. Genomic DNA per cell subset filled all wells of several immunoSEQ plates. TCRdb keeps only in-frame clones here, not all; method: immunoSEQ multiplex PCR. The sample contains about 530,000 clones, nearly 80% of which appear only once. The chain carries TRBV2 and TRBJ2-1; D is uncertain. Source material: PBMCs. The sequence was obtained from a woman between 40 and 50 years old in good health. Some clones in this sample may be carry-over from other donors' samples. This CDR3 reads CASRYNEQFF. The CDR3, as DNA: TGTGCCAGCAGGTACAATGAGCAGTTCTTC.